This T cell receptor beta chain appears in the sequencing data of a study of T cell responses to AZD1222 COVID-19 vaccine (dated by TCRdb to the early 2020s). The study in broad terms: AZD1222 recipients whose second dose came at about 4 weeks and those whose second dose came at about 12 weeks were combined into one group, since spike-specific TCR depth and breadth did not differ between the two schedules. A total of 230 to 250 trial participants underwent TCR sequencing, of whom roughly 210 received two doses of AZD1222 and approximately 25 received two doses of the MenACWY control vaccine. Trial participants were enrolled by age into subgroups of 18-55, 56-69 and 70-plus years, and around 150, 29 and 61 TCR-sequenced participants, respectively, were included in these subgroups.

To note about this clone: The antigen it recognizes is unknown. Base-call qualities are not available, and no considerably larger clone is one nucleotide away.

Results the study describes overall, beyond this receptor: Because no day 14 peak-response samples were available, the repertoires could be characterized only after the peak T cell response. Reportedly, almost half of the unique spike-specific TCRs recognized epitopes lying outside the regions that are mutated in the B.1.351 and B.1.1.7 variants. Participants were mostly white British and included more females than males, and it was suggested by the authors that clonal diversity may have been underestimated. Vaccine-associated CD4 TCRs spanned the whole spike protein, with dominant responses in regions 160-218 and 743-854. Conclusions about previously exposed vaccinees are limited, since just six AZD1222 recipients were seropositive for SARS-CoV-2 at baseline. Spike-specific TCR breadth and depth rose significantly after two AZD1222 doses compared with day 0 and with MenACWY recipients. The 56-69-year group was small, and its depth increase did not reach significance, likely because of low power.

The intended sense of this specimen's time point label: baseline before first vaccination. Vaccinee samples came from UK trials COV001 and COV002, including a single-blind randomized controlled phase 2/3 trial of AZD1222 (ChAdOx1 nCoV-19) in healthy adults. For TCRbeta chain sequencing, PBMC samples were collected from trial participants at day 0 and at day 28 after the second dose. CDR1 and CDR2 are drawn from the germline V gene (reference sequence): SGHAT, FQDESV. Spanning cysteine to phenylalanine, the CDR3 consists of 15 amino acids. The retained sequence is limited to the CDR3, 45 bases, with the frame set at the first base. V lost 0 bases and J lost 13 bases; the stretch between them is 16 bases long. The CDR3 regions of human TCRbeta chains were subjected to immunosequencing. Per the source publication's procedure: Repertoire TCRs were checked for matches against a reference library of SARS-CoV-2-specific TCRs that had been generated using the MIRA antigen-specificity platform. Breadth meant the fraction of unique TCRs that were SARS-CoV-2-associated, whereas depth meant the fraction of total T cells that were SARS-CoV-2-associated. Using the MIRA data, every spike-specific TCR was mapped to the spike region that the TCR reacted to and assigned to either a CD4 or a CD8 class. Log10-transformed breadth and depth values were compared by one-way ANOVA with Sidak's multiple comparisons tests. TCRdb obtained this table from immuneACCESS and retained in-frame rearrangements with V and J assigned. These tables miss some clones; where compared with another copy, unresolved V genes account for less than half of the shortfall, and the remainder is unexplained. The DNA was the basis for D and trimming; V, J and clone size are from that table. Present in this sample are 65,000 to 85,000 clones, about 85% of which were seen just once. 10% to 15% of the sample lies in the top ten.

The sequence derives from an adult in good health. The rearrangement joined TRBV11-1 to TRBJ1-6, and the D gene may be TRBD1, 5 bases matching. This sample comprised peripheral blood, obtained on day 0 of AZD1222 vaccination. The DNA sequence follows: TGTGCCAGCAGCTTAGCTGGAGGGGAGGTAACCCCCCTCCACTTT. Translation gives CASSLAGGEVTPLHF.